One and the same sample provided the 5 T cell receptor beta chains below, sequenced in a study of blood T cells in healthy people across ages (dated by TCRdb to about 2015). The library was prepared using 5' RACE. Sequencing used an Illumina HiSeq 2500. A second PCR of roughly 7 to 11 cycles was performed with a sample-barcoded 5' primer and a J-beta primer mix. Using fastp at Q25 and MiXCR, TCRdb reprocessed the public reads and kept productive beta chains. Here each entry gathers all rows of one CDR3 protein and keeps the most common genes and DNA. Within this sample are some 880,000 distinct CDR3 sequences, with 30% to 45% of them counted one time only. The ten largest clones take up under 15% of the sample. Sequencing was done on a sample of blood. The receptors originated from a man aged 18 to 29 in good health.

In this sample, this clonotype turned up many times. V and J are TRBV5-1 and TRBJ1-2; no clear D. Per the germline V gene, CDR1 is SGHRS and CDR2 is YFSETQ. The CDR3 consists of 14 residues. V lost 1 base to trimming and J lost 5 bases, with 12 bases between them. The CDR3 bases are TGCGCCAGCAGCTTGTCTACTTCGGATTATGGCTACACCTTC. Translated, it gives CASSLSTSDYGYTF.

In this sample, this clonotype turned up once. The chain recombines TRBV20-1 with TRBJ2-3; D may be TRBD2 (6 bases). Deletions cut 1 base from V and 2 bases from J, with 16 bases between. The CDR3 spans 16 residues. Germline V gene sequence: CDR1 DFQATT, CDR2 SNEGSKA (reference sequence). The CDR3 sequence: CSARGGASDYTDTQYF. CDR3 nucleotides: TGCAGTGCTAGAGGAGGTGCTAGCGACTACACAGATACGCAGTATTTT.

V is TRBV5-6 and J is TRBJ1-5; 7 bases are shared with TRBD1. The junction had 10 bases not matched to a gene; V was cut back by 6 bases and J by 1 base. The CDR3 has 16 amino acids. Germline V lookup: CDR1 SGHDT, CDR2 YYEEEE. The CDR3 here is CASTRFRGRSNQPQHF. The CDR3 region has the DNA TGTGCCAGCACCCGGTTTAGGGGGCGAAGCAATCAGCCCCAGCATTTT.

The sample holds a few counts of this clonotype. The chain links TRBV2 to TRBJ2-7; D might be TRBD1 (6 bases). The DNA end is more similar to TRBJ2-5, so the J call may be wrong. CDR1 and CDR2 (germline): SNHLY, FYNNEI. The CDR3 has 14 amino acids. The CDR3 DNA reads as TGTGCCAGCAGTCAGGACAGAACAAAAGAGACCCAGTACTTC. Amino acids: CASSQDRTKETQYF.

This clonotype was seen only a few times. The chain carries TRBV20-1 and TRBJ2-3; 9 bases map to TRBD2. The germline CDR1 and CDR2 sequences are DFQATT and SNEGSKA (reference sequence). The CDR3 has 17 amino acids. Trimming cost V 0 bases and J 1 base; bases outside gene matches: 8. The CDR3 protein is CSARDLEASGGTDTQYF. As DNA, the CDR3 is TGCAGTGCTAGAGATTTGGAGGCTAGCGGGGGCACAGATACGCAGTATTTT.